The clone carrying this T cell receptor beta chain was counted many times. Its antigen is undetermined. General observations from the study: Tumor memory CD4+ T cell TCR gene usage was found to cluster with blood and lymph node memory CD4+ cells and with lymph node naive CD4+ cells.

This CDR3 comprises 13 residues. Per the germline V gene, CDR1 is MGHRA and CDR2 is YSYEKL. Trimming removed 4 bases from V and 0 bases from J, with 6 bases in between. From the 5' RACE reads, TCRdb called clonotypes with MiXCR, one entry per CDR3 protein. The sample has 60,000 to 65,000 distinct CDR3 sequences, approximately 31% seen once. This TCR came from a female donor with breast cancer. The sample taken for sequencing was tumor-infiltrating naive CD4+ T cells sorted from the breast tumor. Described subset: naive CD4+ T cells, CD4+CD45RA+CD25-. The chain uses TRBV4-1 and TRBJ1-1, with unresolved D. CDR3 sequence reads: CASSRALNTEAFF. The CDR3, as DNA: TGCGCCAGCAGCCGTGCGCTGAACACTGAAGCTTTCTTT.